Each of the 17 T cell receptor beta chains below was sequenced from the same sample in a study of technical replicates of blood from several donors. The table came from immunoSEQ multiplex PCR; TCRdb's copy has only in-frame clones and leaves some out. This table holds approximately 79,000 clones, roughly 94% found once. Sequencing was done on a sample of T cells isolated from PBMCs. These receptors were obtained from a human donor in good health.

V gene TRBV29-1 combines with J gene TRBJ1-1; 7 positions match TRBD1. CDR3 length equals 15 residues. The V segment lost 5 bases and the J segment 0 bases; nucleotides outside the gene matches: 9. In germline, CDR1 is SQVTM, CDR2 ANQGSEA. The CDR3 region has the DNA TGCAGCGTTCGATACCTGACAGGGCTGAACACTGAAGCTTTCTTT. Its protein is CSVRYLTGLNTEAFF.

The V gene is TRBV9, the J gene TRBJ2-1, with TRBD2 matching over 11 bases. The germline V gene encodes CDR1 SGDLS and CDR2 YYNGEE. The V and J ends lost 8 bases and 1 base, in that order; junction bases with no gene match: 8. This CDR3 is built from 16 residues. CDR3 nucleotide sequence: TGTGCCAGTACTAGCGGGGGCAGGGGGTCCTACAATGAGCAGTTCTTC. This codes for CASTSGGRGSYNEQFF.

V gene TRBV25-1 combines with J gene TRBJ1-2, with 8 positions matching TRBD1. Trimming took 4 bases from V and 7 from J; bases not matched to a gene: 11. The CDR3 spans 15 residues. Germline V CDR1 and CDR2: MGHDK, SYGVNS. The CDR3 region has the DNA TGTGCCAGCAGTGCTTTACAGGGGGGCATCGGTGGCTACACCTTC. It encodes CASSALQGGIGGYTF.

This chain uses TRBV28 with TRBJ2-3; 8 bases match TRBD2. Unmatched junction bases numbered 8, after V lost 5 bases and J lost 4 bases. The CDR3 length is 15 residues. In germline, CDR1 is MDHEN, CDR2 SYDVKM. The CDR3: CASSGTGGPPDTQYF. CDR3 DNA: TGTGCCAGCAGTGGGACGGGAGGGCCCCCAGATACGCAGTATTTT.

The CDR3 is CAISESMASYEQYF. For the CDR3, the DNA is TGTGCCATCAGTGAGTCGATGGCCTCCTACGAGCAGTACTTC. The V and J genes are TRBV10-3 and TRBJ2-7; D gene ambiguous. This CDR3 is 14 amino acids long. V was trimmed by 0 bases and J by 0 bases, leaving 6 bases between them. CDR1 and CDR2 (germline): ENHRY, SYGVKD.

The rearrangement links TRBV7-6 to TRBJ1-1, with a possible D match to TRBD1 (6 bases). The CDR3 runs 17 residues. Germline CDR1 reads SGHVS; CDR2 reads FNYEAQ. Trimming left V 5 bases short and J 3 bases short, with 22 bases between. As DNA, the CDR3 is TGTGCCAGCAGCCAACCCACAGGGCGTTTTAGGGACACTGAAGCTTTCTTT. This translates into CASSQPTGRFRDTEAFF.

This clone has a single count. The chain couples TRBV6-6 to TRBJ1-1; tentative D call: TRBD1 (6 bases). Between the trimmed V and J ends, which lost 7 bases and 1 base, there was a span of 19 bases. The germline gives CDR1 MNHNY, CDR2 SVGAGI (reference sequence). The CDR3 has 16 amino acids. The CDR3 spells CASTFPQGRGNTEAFF. The CDR3 DNA is TGTGCCAGCACCTTCCCTCAGGGCAGGGGGAACACTGAAGCTTTCTTT.

This chain links TRBV19 with TRBJ2-2; TRBD2 is a possible D gene (5 bases). Trimming removed 6 bases from V and 5 bases from J, with 19 bases in between. This CDR3 contains 16 residues. In germline, CDR1 is LNHDA, CDR2 SQIVND (reference sequence). The CDR3: CASSTRGGRLTGELFF. CDR3 nucleotides: TGTGCCAGTAGCACAAGAGGAGGAAGACTTACCGGGGAGCTGTTTTTT.

V and J are TRBV5-1 and TRBJ2-2, with 10 nucleotides matching TRBD1. V was pared by 5 bases and J by 2 bases, with 3 bases of the junction left unmatched. CDR3 size: 15 residues. Germline-derived CDR1 and CDR2 are SGHRS and YFSETQ. CDR3 region: CASSWDRGNTGELFF. For the CDR3, the DNA is TGCGCCAGCAGTTGGGACAGGGGAAACACCGGGGAGCTGTTTTTT.

The rearrangement joins TRBV2 to TRBJ2-7; 13 bases fit TRBD2. This CDR3 is 15 amino acids long. The junction had 4 bases not matched to a gene; V was cut back by 2 bases and J by 6 bases. The germline CDR1 and CDR2 sequences are SNHLY and FYNNEI. This chain's CDR3 is CASSERTSGSSEQYF. CDR3 nucleotide sequence: TGTGCCAGCAGTGAAAGGACTAGCGGGAGTAGCGAGCAGTACTTC. Using reference TRBV2 and TRBJ2-7 for the parts outside the CDR3, the full variable domain is EPEVTQTPSHQVTQMGQEVILRCVPISNHLYFYWYRQILGQKVEFLVSFYNNEISEKSEIFDDQFSVERPDGSNFTLKIRSTKLEDSAMYFCASSERTSGSSEQYFGPGTRLTVT.

The rearrangement uses TRBV10-2 and TRBJ2-7, with 7 bases matching TRBD2. The V segment lost 7 bases and the J segment 4 bases; nucleotides outside the gene matches: 1. Per germline, CDR1 WSHSY and CDR2 SAAADI. CDR3 size: 11 residues. The CDR3 region is CASTGGYEQYF. The CDR3 DNA is TGCGCCAGCACCGGGGGGTACGAGCAGTACTTC.

The chain joins TRBV30 to TRBJ1-5; tentative D call: TRBD1 (5 bases). This CDR3 is built from 13 residues. Per germline, CDR1 GTSNPN and CDR2 SVGIG (reference sequence). The CDR3 DNA reads as TGTGCTGGGGGGGGAGTGAACAATCAGCCCCAGCATTTT. Its protein product is CAGGGVNNQPQHF.

This sequence joins TRBV7-2 and TRBJ1-1, with D hard to call. CDR3 length: 14 amino acids. Per germline, CDR1 SGHTA and CDR2 FQGNSA. The V end was cut by 3 bases, the J end by 2 bases, with 10 bases between. The CDR3 loop reads CASSFSRGNTEAFF. The CDR3 nucleotides read TGTGCCAGCAGCTTCAGTCGCGGCAACACTGAAGCTTTCTTT.

The CDR3 coding sequence is TGCGCCAGCAGCTTGGCCCCGGGACAGGTCACTATTTACGAGCAGTACTTC. Translation: CASSLAPGQVTIYEQYF. The chain is built from TRBV5-1 and TRBJ2-7, with 8 bases fitting TRBD1. The CDR3 has 17 residues. In germline, CDR1 is SGHRS, CDR2 YFSETQ. J gave up 4 bases and V 0 bases, and 12 bases lay outside the gene matches.

This clone has a handful of counts. The V and J genes are TRBV9 and TRBJ1-1; D unclear. Germline CDR1 and CDR2: SGDLS and YYNGEE. V was clipped by 0 bases and J by 2 bases, with 8 bases between them. CDR3 length: 14 residues. CDR3 coding DNA: TGTGCCAGCAGCGTAGAAGGACTTAACACTGAAGCTTTCTTT. Its protein is CASSVEGLNTEAFF.

This chain joins TRBV27 and TRBJ2-7; tentative D call: TRBD2 (6 bases). The germline V and J ends were trimmed by 7 bases and 0 bases, with 19 bases remaining between them. CDR3 length: 16 amino acids. Germline CDR1 and CDR2: MNHEY and SMNVEV (reference sequence). The CDR3 DNA follows: TGTGCCAGCACAGGAATAGCGGCTAATAGCTCCTACGAGCAGTACTTC. This gives the protein CASTGIAANSSYEQYF.

This rearrangement joins TRBV29-1 to TRBJ1-1, with D possibly matching TRBD1 (5 bases). The germline V gene has CDR1 SQVTM and CDR2 ANQGSEA. The V end was cut by 4 bases, the J end by 1 base, with 7 bases between. CDR3 length: 12 amino acids. CDR3 sequence: CSVGGQNTEAFF. Written as DNA, the CDR3 is TGCAGCGTTGGAGGACAGAACACTGAAGCTTTCTTT.